The clone carrying this T cell receptor (beta chain) has just a few counts. The target antigen is unknown. One end of the junction does not line up with germline, which may come from a read error. Unique molecular identifiers were incorporated during preparation of the TCRbeta library. TCRdb analysed the PCR reads with MiXCR anew, one entry per CDR3 protein. The data show about 200,000 distinct CDR3 sequences, with around a sixth seen just once and roughly two fifths held by the top ten. This entry comes from a study of T-cell reconstitution after alpha-beta-depleted transplantation in children. The CDR3 extends over 14 amino acids. CDR1 and CDR2 (germline): SGHKS, YYEKEE (reference sequence). The study, taken as a whole, reports: By one year post-transplant, T-cell counts and diversity largely arose from T cells that were newly produced. Several hundred expanded graft clones reportedly were the source of alpha-beta T cells about two months after transplant. After transplant, high TCRbeta diversity at day 60 in some patients arose from surviving recipient T cells and thymic progenitors.

This clonotype was obtained from a male patient aged 2 to 10 who had a stem cell transplant for acute lymphoblastic leukemia, so the T cells may come from the graft donor. Sequenced material: PBMCs, mostly from graft donor cells, taken 360 days after TCRalphabeta/CD19-depleted stem cell transplant. The chain uses TRBV5-5 and TRBJ2-2; the match to TRBD1 covers 7 bases. The DNA for the CDR3 is TGTGCCAGCAGCACGGGACAGAACTCCGGGGAGCTGTTTTTT. Encoded protein: CASSTGQNSGELFF. Variable domain in full (rest from reference TRBV5-5 and TRBJ2-2): DAGVTQSPTHLIKTRGQQVTLRCSPISGHKSVSWYQQVLGQGPQFIFQYYEKEERGRGNFPDRFSARQFPNYSSELNVNALLLGDSALYLCASSTGQNSGELFFGEGSRLTVL.